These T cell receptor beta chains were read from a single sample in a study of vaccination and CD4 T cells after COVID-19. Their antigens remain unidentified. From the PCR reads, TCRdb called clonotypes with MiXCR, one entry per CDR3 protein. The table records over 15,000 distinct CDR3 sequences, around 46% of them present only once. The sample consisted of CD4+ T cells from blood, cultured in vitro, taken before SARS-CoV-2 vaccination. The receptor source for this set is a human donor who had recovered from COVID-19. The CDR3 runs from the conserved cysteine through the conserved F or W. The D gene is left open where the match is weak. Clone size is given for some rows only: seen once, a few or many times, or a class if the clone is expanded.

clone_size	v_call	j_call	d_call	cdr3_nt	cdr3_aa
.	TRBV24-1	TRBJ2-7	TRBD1	TGTGCCACCAGTGAGGGACAGGGGTGGACCTACGAGCAGTACTTC	CATSEGQGWTYEQYF
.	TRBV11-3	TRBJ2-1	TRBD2	TGTGCCAGCAGCTTGCTAGCGGGGGGGTCAGGGAATGAGCAGTTCTTC	CASSLLAGGSGNEQFF
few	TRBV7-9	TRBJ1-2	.	TGTGCCAGCAGCTTAGCGGGTCTGGGGGGGCCTGGCTATGGCTACACCTTC	CASSLAGLGGPGYGYTF
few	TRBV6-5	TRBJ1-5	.	TGTGCCAGCAGTTACGGGGGACGGTCATATAGCAATCAGCCCCAGCATTTT	CASSYGGRSYSNQPQHF
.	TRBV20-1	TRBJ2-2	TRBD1	TGCAGTGCTATCCGGGACAGGGTAACCGGGGAGCTGTTTTTT	CSAIRDRVTGELFF
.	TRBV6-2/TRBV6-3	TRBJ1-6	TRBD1	TGTGCCAGCAACATTTTACAGGGGAATTCACCCCTCCACTTT	CASNILQGNSPLHF
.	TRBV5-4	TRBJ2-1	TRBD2	TGTGCCAGCAGCTTGGCCGGACTAGCGGGAGGAAATGAGCAGATCTTC	CASSLAGLAGGNEQIF
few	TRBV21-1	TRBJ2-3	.	TGTGCCAGCACAAAGCGCCCCTTCGAAGACTCAGATACGCAGTATTTT	CASTKRPFEDSDTQYF
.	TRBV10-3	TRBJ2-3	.	TGTGCCACAGCCCCCCGGAAGTCGGCACGAGATACGCAGTATTTT	CATAPRKSARDTQYF
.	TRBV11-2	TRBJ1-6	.	TGTGCCAGCAGCTTAGTAAAGGGTAATTCACCCCTCCACTTT	CASSLVKGNSPLHF
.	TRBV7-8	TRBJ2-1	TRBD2	TGTGCCAGCAGCTTAGCCGTCGGGGGGGCCTACAATGAGCAGTTCTTC	CASSLAVGGAYNEQFF
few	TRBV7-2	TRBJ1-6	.	TGTGCCAGCAGCTTATATCTCTCTCTTGATTCACCCCTCCACTTT	CASSLYLSLDSPLHF
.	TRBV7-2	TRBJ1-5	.	TGTGCCAGCAGCTTAGTATATGAGTATCAGCCCCAGCATTTT	CASSLVYEYQPQHF
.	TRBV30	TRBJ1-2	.	TGTGCCTGGATAACAGGGACCCGCTACACCTTC	CAWITGTRYTF
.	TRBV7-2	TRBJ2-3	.	TGTGCCAGCAGCTACCGATCAGATACGCAGTATTTT	CASSYRSDTQYF
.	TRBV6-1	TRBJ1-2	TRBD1	TGTGCCAGCGGAGGACAGGGGGTGTTTGGATATGGCTACACCTTC	CASGGQGVFGYGYTF
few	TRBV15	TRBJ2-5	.	TGTGCCACCAGCAGAGCAAGGACGGCGGTGACCCAGTACTTC	CATSRARTAVTQYF
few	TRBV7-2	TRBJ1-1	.	TGTGCCAGCAGCTTAGGGGTTAGGGGGAGCGTTATGGGCGCTGAAGCTTTCTTT	CASSLGVRGSVMGAEAFF
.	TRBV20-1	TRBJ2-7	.	TGCAGTGCTAGGGCAGGCGGTGCCTACGAGCAGTACTTC	CSARAGGAYEQYF
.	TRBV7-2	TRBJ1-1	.	TGTGCCGGCAGCGGCCAGGGGCCGGGGACTGAAGCTTTCTTT	CAGSGQGPGTEAFF
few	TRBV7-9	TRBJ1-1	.	TGTGCCAGCAGGGGAGTGAACACTGAAGCTTTCTTT	CASRGVNTEAFF
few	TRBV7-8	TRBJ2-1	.	TGTGCCAGCAGCTTAGGGGGACACCCATACAATGAGCAGTTCTTC	CASSLGGHPYNEQFF
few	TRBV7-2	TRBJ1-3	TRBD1	TGTGCCAGCAGCAATACAGGGGGCACCATATATTTT	CASSNTGGTIYF
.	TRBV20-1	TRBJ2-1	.	TGCAGTGCTAGAGATTTAAGTGAGCAGTTCTTC	CSARDLSEQFF
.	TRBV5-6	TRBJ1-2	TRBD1	TGTGCCAGCAGCAACCCGACAGGGGCAAGCGGCTACACCTTC	CASSNPTGASGYTF
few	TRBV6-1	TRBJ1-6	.	TGTGCCAGCAGCTCTAGGGTGGCACAGGGCGGCAGCTCCTATAATTCACCCCTCCACTTT	CASSSRVAQGGSSYNSPLHF
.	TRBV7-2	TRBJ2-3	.	TGTGCCAGCAGCTTAGGTACAGATACGCAGTATTTT	CASSLGTDTQYF
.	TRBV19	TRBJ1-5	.	TGTGCCAGTAGTAGAACCCTGGACCAGCCCCAGCATTTT	CASSRTLDQPQHF